This T cell receptor beta chain derives from a study of T-cell memory formation after mild COVID-19. Study-level findings and limits: A balance of CD4 and CD8 characterized clones contracting day 15 to 85, whereas later expanders leaned CD4+.

As for this clonotype: Its target is unknown.

TCRdb reprocessed the 5' RACE reads with MiXCR, giving one entry per CDR3 protein. This table holds 550,000 to 700,000 distinct CDR3 sequences, 17% found once. The CDR3 extends over 15 amino acids. V lost 7 bases and J lost 4, with 22 bases in between. Germline V gene lookup returns CDR1 SQVTM and CDR2 ANQGSEA. Specimen: PBMCs or a T cell subset sorted from them (not recorded which). The chain uses TRBV29-1 and TRBJ2-5, with TRBD1 as a possible D gene (5 bases). This receptor was identified in an adult woman who had mild COVID-19 (a few samples of this study predate the infection). Cell type and time point are not known. In DNA form, the CDR3 reads TGCAGCGCTCGGATGTCGGGTGGCAGGGTAGAGACCCAGTACTTC. Amino acids: CSARMSGGRVETQYF.